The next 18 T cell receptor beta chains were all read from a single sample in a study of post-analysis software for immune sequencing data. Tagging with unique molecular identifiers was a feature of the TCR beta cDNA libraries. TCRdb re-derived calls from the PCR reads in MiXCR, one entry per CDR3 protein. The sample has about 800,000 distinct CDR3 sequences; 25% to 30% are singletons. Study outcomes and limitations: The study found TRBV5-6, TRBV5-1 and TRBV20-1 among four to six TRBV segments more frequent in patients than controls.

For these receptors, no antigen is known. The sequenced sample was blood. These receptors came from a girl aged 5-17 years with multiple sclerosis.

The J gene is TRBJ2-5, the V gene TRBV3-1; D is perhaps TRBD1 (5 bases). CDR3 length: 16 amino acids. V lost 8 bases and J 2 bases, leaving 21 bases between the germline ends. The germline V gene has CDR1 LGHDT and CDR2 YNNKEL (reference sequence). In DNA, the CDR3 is TGTGCCAGCCTCAGTAGCTGGGGCTTTAGGCAAGAGACCCAGTACTTC. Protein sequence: CASLSSWGFRQETQYF.

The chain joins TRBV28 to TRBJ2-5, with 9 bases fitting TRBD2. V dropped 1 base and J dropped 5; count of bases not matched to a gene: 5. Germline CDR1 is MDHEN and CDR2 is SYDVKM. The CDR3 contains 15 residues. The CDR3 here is CASSLSYSGGETQYF. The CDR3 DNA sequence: TGTGCCAGCAGTTTATCCTACAGCGGGGGGGAGACCCAGTACTTC.

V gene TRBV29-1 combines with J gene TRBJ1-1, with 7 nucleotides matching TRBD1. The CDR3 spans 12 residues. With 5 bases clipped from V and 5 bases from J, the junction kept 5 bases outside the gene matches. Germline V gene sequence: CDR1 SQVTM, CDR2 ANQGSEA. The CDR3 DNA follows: TGCAGCGTTAATCCAGGGGGAACTGAAGCTTTCTTT. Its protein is CSVNPGGTEAFF. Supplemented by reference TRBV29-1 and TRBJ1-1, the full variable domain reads SAVISQKPSRDICQRGTSLTIQCQVDSQVTMMFWYRQQPGQSLTLIATANQGSEATYESGFVIDKFPISRPNLTFSTLTVSNMSPEDSSIYLCSVNPGGTEAFFGQGTRLTVV.

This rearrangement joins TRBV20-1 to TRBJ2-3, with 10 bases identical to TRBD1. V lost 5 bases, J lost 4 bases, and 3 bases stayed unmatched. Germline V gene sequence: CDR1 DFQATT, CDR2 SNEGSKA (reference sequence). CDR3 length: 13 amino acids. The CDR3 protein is CSALGTGADTQYF. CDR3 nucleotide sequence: TGCAGTGCTCTCGGGACAGGGGCAGATACGCAGTATTTT.

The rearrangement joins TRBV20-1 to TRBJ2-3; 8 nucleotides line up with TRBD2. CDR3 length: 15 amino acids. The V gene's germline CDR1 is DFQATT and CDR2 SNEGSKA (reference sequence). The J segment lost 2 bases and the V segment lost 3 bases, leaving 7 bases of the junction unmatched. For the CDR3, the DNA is TGCAGTGCTAGCTATGGTAGCGGGAACACAGATACGCAGTATTTT. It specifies CSASYGSGNTDTQYF.

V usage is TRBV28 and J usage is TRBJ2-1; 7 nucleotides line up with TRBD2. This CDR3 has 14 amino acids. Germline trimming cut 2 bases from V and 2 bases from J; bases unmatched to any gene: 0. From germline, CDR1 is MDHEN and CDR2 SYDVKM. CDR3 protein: CASSLGTTYNEQFF. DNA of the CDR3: TGTGCCAGCAGTTTAGGGACTACCTACAATGAGCAGTTCTTC.

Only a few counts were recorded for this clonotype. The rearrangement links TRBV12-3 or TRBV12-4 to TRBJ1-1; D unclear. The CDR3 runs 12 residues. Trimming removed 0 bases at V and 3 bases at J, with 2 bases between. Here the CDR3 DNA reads TGTGCCAGCAGTTTAGCGTACACTGAAGCTTTCTTT. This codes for CASSLAYTEAFF.

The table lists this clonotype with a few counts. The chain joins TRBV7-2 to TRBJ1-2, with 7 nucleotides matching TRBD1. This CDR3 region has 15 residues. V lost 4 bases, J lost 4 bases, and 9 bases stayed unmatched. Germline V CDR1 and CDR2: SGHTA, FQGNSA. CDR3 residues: CASSSEGAGSYGYTF. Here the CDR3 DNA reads TGTGCCAGCAGCTCCGAGGGGGCAGGGAGCTATGGCTACACCTTC.

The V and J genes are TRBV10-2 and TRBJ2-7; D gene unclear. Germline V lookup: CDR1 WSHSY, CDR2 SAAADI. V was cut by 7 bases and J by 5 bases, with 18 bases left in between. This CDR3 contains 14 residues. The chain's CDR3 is CASNMERRSDEQYF. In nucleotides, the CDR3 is TGCGCCAGCAACATGGAGAGACGGTCGGACGAGCAGTACTTC.

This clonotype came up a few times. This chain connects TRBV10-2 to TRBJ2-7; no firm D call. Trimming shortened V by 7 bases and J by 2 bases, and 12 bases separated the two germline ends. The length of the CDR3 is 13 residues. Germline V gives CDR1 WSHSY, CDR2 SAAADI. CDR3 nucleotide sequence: TGCGCCAGCACTCGAGGCACAACCTACGAGCAGTACTTC. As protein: CASTRGTTYEQYF.

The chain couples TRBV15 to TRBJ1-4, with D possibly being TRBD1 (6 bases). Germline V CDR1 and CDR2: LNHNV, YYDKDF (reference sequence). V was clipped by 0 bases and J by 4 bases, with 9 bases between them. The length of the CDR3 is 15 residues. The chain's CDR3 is CATSRDSGDNEKLFF. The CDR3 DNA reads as TGTGCCACCAGCAGAGATTCAGGGGATAATGAAAAACTGTTTTTT.

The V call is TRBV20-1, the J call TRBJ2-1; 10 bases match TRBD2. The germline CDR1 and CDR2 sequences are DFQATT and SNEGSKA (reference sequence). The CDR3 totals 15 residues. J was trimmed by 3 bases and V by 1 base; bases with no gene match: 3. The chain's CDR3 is CSARAQRGGYNEQFF. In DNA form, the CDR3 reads TGCAGTGCTAGAGCGCAGCGGGGGGGCTACAATGAGCAGTTCTTC.

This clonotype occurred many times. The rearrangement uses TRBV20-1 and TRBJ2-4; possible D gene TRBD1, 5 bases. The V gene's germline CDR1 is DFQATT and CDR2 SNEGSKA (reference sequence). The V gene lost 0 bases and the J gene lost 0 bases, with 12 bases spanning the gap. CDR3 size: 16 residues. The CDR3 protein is CSARDGQGVAKNIQYF. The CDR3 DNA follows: TGCAGTGCTAGAGATGGGCAGGGTGTAGCCAAAAACATTCAGTACTTC.

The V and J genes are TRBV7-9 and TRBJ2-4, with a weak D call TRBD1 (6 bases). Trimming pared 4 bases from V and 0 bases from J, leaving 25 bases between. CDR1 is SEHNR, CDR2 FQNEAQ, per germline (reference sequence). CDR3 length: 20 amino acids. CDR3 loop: CASSSYRVGVNLLAKNIQYF. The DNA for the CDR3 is TGTGCCAGCAGCTCGTACAGGGTTGGAGTGAACCTTCTAGCCAAAAACATTCAGTACTTC.

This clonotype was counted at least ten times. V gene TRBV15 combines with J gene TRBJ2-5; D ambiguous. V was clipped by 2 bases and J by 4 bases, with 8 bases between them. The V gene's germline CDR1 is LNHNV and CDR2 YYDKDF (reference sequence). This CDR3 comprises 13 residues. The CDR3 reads CATSRYSRETQYF. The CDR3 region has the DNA TGTGCCACCAGCAGATATTCCAGAGAGACCCAGTACTTC.

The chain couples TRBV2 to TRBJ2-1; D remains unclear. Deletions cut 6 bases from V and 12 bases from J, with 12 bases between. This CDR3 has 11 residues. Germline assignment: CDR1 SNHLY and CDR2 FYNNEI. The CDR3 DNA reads TGTGCCAGCAGCCTGAAGATTGGGCAGTTCTTC. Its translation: CASSLKIGQFF.

CDR3 residues: CASSQDKGGYEQYF. The CDR3 DNA follows: TGCGCCAGCAGCCAAGACAAGGGAGGCTACGAGCAGTACTTC. The chain combines TRBV4-3 with TRBJ2-7; a possible D gene is TRBD2 (6 bases). The CDR3 totals 14 residues. V lost 0 bases and J 3 bases, leaving 9 bases between the germline ends. Germline CDR1 LGHNA, CDR2 YSLEER.

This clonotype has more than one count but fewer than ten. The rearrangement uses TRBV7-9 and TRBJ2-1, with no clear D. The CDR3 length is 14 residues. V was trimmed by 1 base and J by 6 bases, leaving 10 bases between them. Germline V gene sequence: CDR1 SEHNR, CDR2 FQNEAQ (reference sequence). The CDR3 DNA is TGTGCCAGCAGCTTAGAGGGCTCAGCCAATGAGCAGTTCTTC. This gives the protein CASSLEGSANEQFF.